The rows below give T cell receptor beta chains drawn from one sample of a study of T cell repertoires in ileal Crohn's disease. Assay used: immunoSEQ multiplex PCR; TCRdb lists only in-frame clones, some missing. The sample yields more than 15,000 clones, 60% seen once. Sequencing was performed on ileal tissue. The receptors were gathered from an adult with Crohn's disease. Each CDR3 is given with its conserved first and last residue. Fields, in order: D gene, clone size, V gene, J gene, CDR3 protein, CDR3 DNA. A D gene is named only where the DNA matches it firmly. For some rows the clone size is stated as once, few or many, or as a class when expanded; others skip it.

D: TRBD1; size: NA; V: TRBV13; J: TRBJ1-2; CDR3: CASSLAGTVYGYTF; DNA: TGTGCCAGCAGCTTAGCCGGGACAGTATATGGCTACACCTTC
D: NA; size: NA; V: TRBV2; J: TRBJ2-1; CDR3: CASGGGGIYNEQFF; DNA: TGTGCCAGCGGAGGAGGAGGAATTTACAATGAGCAGTTCTTC
D: TRBD2; size: NA; V: TRBV5-1; J: TRBJ2-2; CDR3: CASSPAGLAGSFELFF; DNA: TGCGCCAGCAGCCCGGCGGGACTAGCGGGTTCGTTTGAGCTGTTTTTT
D: NA; size: NA; V: TRBV4-1; J: TRBJ2-7; CDR3: CASSQTGRSGEQYF; DNA: TGCGCCAGCAGCCAAACGGGTCGGTCCGGCGAGCAGTACTTC
D: TRBD1; size: NA; V: TRBV10-2; J: TRBJ1-2; CDR3: CASSDFGTGPYGYTF; DNA: TGCGCCAGCAGTGATTTTGGGACAGGACCGTATGGCTACACCTTC
D: NA; size: few; V: TRBV19; J: TRBJ1-1; CDR3: CASSVQGAGAEAFF; DNA: TGTGCCAGTAGTGTGCAGGGCGCCGGTGCTGAAGCTTTCTTT
D: TRBD2; size: NA; V: TRBV9; J: TRBJ2-1; CDR3: CASSVVGSGRANNEQFF; DNA: TGTGCCAGCAGCGTAGTCGGGTCGGGGAGGGCGAACAATGAGCAGTTCTTC
D: NA; size: NA; V: TRBV6-5; J: TRBJ2-3; CDR3: CASRRENTQYF; DNA: TGTGCCAGCAGAAGAGAAAATACGCAGTATTTT
D: NA; size: once; V: TRBV7-2; J: TRBJ2-1; CDR3: CASSLGAGSREQFF; DNA: TGTGCCAGCAGCTTAGGCGCGGGATCACGTGAGCAGTTCTTC
D: NA; size: NA; V: TRBV11-2; J: TRBJ1-1; CDR3: CASSLAARVRTEAFF; DNA: TGTGCCAGCAGCTTAGCGGCCAGGGTGAGGACTGAAGCTTTCTTT
D: NA; size: NA; V: TRBV27; J: TRBJ2-3; CDR3: CASSPSGYDTDTQYF; DNA: TGTGCCAGCAGTCCCAGCGGGTATGACACAGATACGCAGTATTTT
D: NA; size: NA; V: TRBV4-1; J: TRBJ2-7; CDR3: CASSQDVVRDSPNWEQYF; DNA: TGCGCCAGCAGCCAAGATGTAGTAAGGGACTCCCCGAATTGGGAGCAGTACTTC
D: NA; size: NA; V: TRBV7-9; J: TRBJ1-1; CDR3: CASSLVRGEAFF; DNA: TGTGCCAGCAGCTTAGTCAGGGGTGAAGCTTTCTTT
D: TRBD1; size: large; V: TRBV18; J: TRBJ1-3; CDR3: CASSSAGGSGNTIYF; DNA: TGTGCCAGCTCATCCGCAGGGGGCTCTGGAAACACCATATATTTT
D: NA; size: NA; V: TRBV30; J: TRBJ1-4; CDR3: CACDRGANEKLFF; DNA: TGTGCCTGCGACCGAGGAGCTAATGAAAAACTGTTTTTT
D: NA; size: NA; V: TRBV29-1; J: TRBJ1-2; CDR3: CSVEDRVSSGYTF; DNA: TGCAGCGTTGAAGACAGGGTCTCAAGTGGCTACACCTTC
D: NA; size: NA; V: TRBV20-1; J: TRBJ1-1; CDR3: CSVSPTVEAFF; DNA: TGCAGTGTCAGTCCGACAGTTGAAGCTTTCTTT
D: TRBD1; size: NA; V: TRBV5-1; J: TRBJ2-7; CDR3: CASSKQGVSLSYEQYF; DNA: TGCGCCAGCAGCAAACAGGGGGTAAGCCTCTCCTACGAGCAGTACTTC
D: TRBD1; size: NA; V: TRBV2; J: TRBJ1-3; CDR3: CASTRQGQSSGNTIYF; DNA: TGTGCCAGCACCCGACAGGGCCAGTCCTCTGGAAACACCATATATTTT
D: NA; size: NA; V: TRBV6-1; J: TRBJ2-1; CDR3: CASSESGYSYNEQFF; DNA: TGTGCCAGCAGTGAGAGCGGATACTCCTACAATGAGCAGTTCTTC
D: TRBD2; size: NA; V: TRBV7-8; J: TRBJ2-5; CDR3: CASSLVLAGGLETQYF; DNA: TGTGCCAGCAGCTTAGTGCTAGCGGGAGGGCTAGAGACCCAGTACTTC
D: NA; size: NA; V: TRBV5-1; J: TRBJ1-2; CDR3: CASSLQGNYGYTF; DNA: TGCGCCAGCAGCCTCCAGGGTAACTATGGCTACACCTTC
D: TRBD1; size: few; V: TRBV18; J: TRBJ2-5; CDR3: CASSSGGKETQYF; DNA: TGTGCCAGCTCCTCAGGGGGCAAGGAGACCCAGTACTTC
D: NA; size: NA; V: TRBV29-1; J: TRBJ2-7; CDR3: CSAEGWTRDGSYEQYF; DNA: TGCAGCGCCGAGGGCTGGACGCGGGACGGCTCCTACGAGCAGTACTTC
D: NA; size: few; V: TRBV28; J: TRBJ1-2; CDR3: CASSTPERFNYGYTF; DNA: TGTGCCAGCAGTACCCCAGAGCGTTTTAACTATGGCTACACCTTC
D: NA; size: few; V: TRBV5-1; J: TRBJ1-1; CDR3: CASSLTGRTEAFF; DNA: TGCGCCAGCAGCTTGACAGGGAGAACTGAAGCTTTCTTT
D: NA; size: NA; V: TRBV10-2; J: TRBJ1-2; CDR3: CASNQGSYGYTF; DNA: TGCGCCAGCAATCAGGGTTCCTATGGCTACACCTTC
D: NA; size: NA; V: TRBV25-1; J: TRBJ2-1; CDR3: CASSVVYNEQFF; DNA: TGTGCCAGCAGTGTCGTATACAATGAGCAGTTCTTC
D: NA; size: NA; V: TRBV28; J: TRBJ1-4; CDR3: CASSETTGSLNEKLFF; DNA: TGTGCCAGCAGTGAGACTACAGGGAGTCTCAATGAAAAACTGTTTTTT
D: TRBD1; size: NA; V: TRBV11-2; J: TRBJ2-1; CDR3: CASSAGQGDINEQFF; DNA: TGTGCCAGCAGCGCGGGACAGGGGGATATCAATGAGCAGTTCTTC
D: NA; size: NA; V: TRBV29-1; J: TRBJ1-4; CDR3: CSVAGQREKLFF; DNA: TGCAGCGTGGCTGGACAGAGAGAAAAACTGTTTTTT
D: NA; size: NA; V: TRBV28; J: TRBJ2-7; CDR3: CASKTGDFRSEQYF; DNA: TGTGCCAGCAAGACGGGAGACTTCCGGAGCGAGCAGTACTTC
D: NA; size: once; V: TRBV30; J: TRBJ2-6; CDR3: CAWTPYSRVSGANVLTF; DNA: TGTGCCTGGACCCCGTACTCCCGGGTCTCTGGGGCCAACGTCCTGACTTTC
D: TRBD2; size: NA; V: TRBV29-1; J: TRBJ2-1; CDR3: CSVESLGGLAGVPFF; DNA: TGCAGCGTTGAGAGCCTTGGGGGACTAGCGGGAGTGCCGTTCTTC
D: NA; size: once; V: TRBV4-1; J: TRBJ2-3; CDR3: CASSQVMDTQYF; DNA: TGCGCCAGCAGCCAAGTTATGGATACGCAGTATTTT
D: NA; size: NA; V: TRBV29-1; J: TRBJ1-1; CDR3: CSVEEGVDGEAFF; DNA: TGCAGCGTTGAAGAAGGGGTTGACGGTGAAGCTTTCTTT
D: NA; size: medium-sized; V: TRBV10-2; J: TRBJ1-2; CDR3: CASSEPGNYGYTF; DNA: TGCGCCAGCAGTGAGCCAGGGAACTATGGCTACACCTTC
D: NA; size: hyperexpanded; V: TRBV19; J: TRBJ1-1; CDR3: CASSYRPTGNTEAFF; DNA: TGTGCCAGTAGTTACAGGCCGACAGGGAACACTGAAGCTTTCTTT
D: NA; size: NA; V: TRBV2; J: TRBJ2-7; CDR3: CASSEVSAAQGEQYF; DNA: TGTGCCAGCAGTGAAGTTTCGGCGGCTCAGGGGGAGCAGTACTTC
D: TRBD2; size: NA; V: TRBV29-1; J: TRBJ2-1; CDR3: CSVETSFNNEQFF; DNA: TGCAGCGTTGAGACTAGCTTTAACAATGAGCAGTTCTTC
D: TRBD2; size: once; V: TRBV6-4; J: TRBJ2-1; CDR3: CASSRREGLNEQFF; DNA: TGTGCCAGCAGTCGGCGGGAGGGCCTCAATGAGCAGTTCTTC
D: NA; size: NA; V: TRBV2; J: TRBJ2-7; CDR3: CASSPRRVSALSYEQYF; DNA: TGTGCCAGCAGTCCGAGGCGGGTGTCAGCTCTATCCTACGAGCAGTACTTC
D: TRBD1; size: few; V: TRBV27; J: TRBJ2-1; CDR3: CASSFLAEGQGNNEQFF; DNA: TGTGCCAGCAGTTTTCTTGCGGAGGGACAGGGGAACAATGAGCAGTTCTTC
D: NA; size: few; V: TRBV7-2; J: TRBJ1-5; CDR3: CASSRDQGSNQPQHF; DNA: TGTGCCAGCAGCCGAGACCAGGGTAGCAATCAGCCCCAGCATTTT
D: NA; size: NA; V: TRBV29-1; J: TRBJ1-5; CDR3: CSVETGGEQPQHF; DNA: TGCAGCGTTGAGACAGGTGGGGAGCAGCCCCAGCATTTT
D: NA; size: NA; V: TRBV6-5; J: TRBJ2-3; CDR3: CASRLTITDTQYF; DNA: TGTGCCAGCCGACTTACCATCACAGATACGCAGTATTTT
D: NA; size: NA; V: TRBV29-1; J: TRBJ2-5; CDR3: CSVPIRQSETQYF; DNA: TGCAGCGTGCCGATCCGACAATCAGAGACCCAGTACTTC
D: NA; size: once; V: TRBV5-4; J: TRBJ1-4; CDR3: CASSRGSNEKLFF; DNA: TGTGCCAGCAGCCGGGGAAGTAATGAAAAACTGTTTTTT
D: NA; size: few; V: TRBV6-5; J: TRBJ2-7; CDR3: CASSWGRLYEQYF; DNA: TGTGCCAGCAGCTGGGGGCGCCTCTACGAGCAGTACTTC
D: NA; size: NA; V: TRBV2; J: TRBJ1-4; CDR3: CASSSTGWSNEKLFF; DNA: TGTGCCAGCAGTTCCACAGGGTGGTCTAATGAAAAACTGTTTTTT